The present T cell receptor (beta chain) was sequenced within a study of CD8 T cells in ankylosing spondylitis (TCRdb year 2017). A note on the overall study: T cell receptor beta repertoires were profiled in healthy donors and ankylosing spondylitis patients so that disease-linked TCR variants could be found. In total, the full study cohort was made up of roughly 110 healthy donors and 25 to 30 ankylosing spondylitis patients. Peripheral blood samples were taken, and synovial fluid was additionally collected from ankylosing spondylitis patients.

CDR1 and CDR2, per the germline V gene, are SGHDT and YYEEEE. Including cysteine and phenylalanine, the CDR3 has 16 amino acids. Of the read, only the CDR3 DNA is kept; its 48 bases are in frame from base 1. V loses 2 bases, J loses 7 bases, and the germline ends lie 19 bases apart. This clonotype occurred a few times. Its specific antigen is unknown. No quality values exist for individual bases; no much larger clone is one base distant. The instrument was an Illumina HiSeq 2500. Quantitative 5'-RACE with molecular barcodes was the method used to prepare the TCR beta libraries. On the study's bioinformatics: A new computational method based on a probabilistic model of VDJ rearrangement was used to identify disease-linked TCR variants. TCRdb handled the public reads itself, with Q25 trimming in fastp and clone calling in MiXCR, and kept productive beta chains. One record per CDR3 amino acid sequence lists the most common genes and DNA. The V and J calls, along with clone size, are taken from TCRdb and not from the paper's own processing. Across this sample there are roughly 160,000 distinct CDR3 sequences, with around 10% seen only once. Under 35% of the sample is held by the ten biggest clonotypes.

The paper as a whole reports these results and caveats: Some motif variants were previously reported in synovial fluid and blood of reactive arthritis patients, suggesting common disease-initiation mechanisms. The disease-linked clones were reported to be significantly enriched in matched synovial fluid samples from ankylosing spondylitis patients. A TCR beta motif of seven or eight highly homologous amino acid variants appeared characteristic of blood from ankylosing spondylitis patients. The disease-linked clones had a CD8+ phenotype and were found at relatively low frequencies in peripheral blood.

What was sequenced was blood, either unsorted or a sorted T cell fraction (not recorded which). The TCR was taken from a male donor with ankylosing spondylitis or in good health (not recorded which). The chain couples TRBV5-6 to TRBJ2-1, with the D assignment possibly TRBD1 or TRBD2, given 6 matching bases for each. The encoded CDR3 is CASSFEPRGPQNEQFF. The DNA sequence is TGTGCCAGCAGCTTCGAACCTCGGGGGCCCCAGAATGAGCAGTTCTTC.